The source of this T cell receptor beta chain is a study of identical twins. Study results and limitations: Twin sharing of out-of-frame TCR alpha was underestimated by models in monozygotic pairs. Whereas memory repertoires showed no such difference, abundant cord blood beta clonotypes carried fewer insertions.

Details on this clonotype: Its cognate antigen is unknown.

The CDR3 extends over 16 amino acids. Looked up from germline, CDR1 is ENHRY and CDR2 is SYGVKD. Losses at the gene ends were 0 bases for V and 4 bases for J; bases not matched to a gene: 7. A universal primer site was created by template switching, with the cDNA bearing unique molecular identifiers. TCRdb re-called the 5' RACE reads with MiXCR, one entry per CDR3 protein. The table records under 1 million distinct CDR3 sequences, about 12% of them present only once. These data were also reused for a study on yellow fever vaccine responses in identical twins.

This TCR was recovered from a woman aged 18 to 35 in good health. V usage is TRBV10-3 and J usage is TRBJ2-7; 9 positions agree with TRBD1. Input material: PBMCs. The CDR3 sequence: CAISESLRDRAYEQYF. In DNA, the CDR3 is TGTGCCATCAGTGAGTCGCTCCGGGACAGGGCTTACGAGCAGTACTTC.